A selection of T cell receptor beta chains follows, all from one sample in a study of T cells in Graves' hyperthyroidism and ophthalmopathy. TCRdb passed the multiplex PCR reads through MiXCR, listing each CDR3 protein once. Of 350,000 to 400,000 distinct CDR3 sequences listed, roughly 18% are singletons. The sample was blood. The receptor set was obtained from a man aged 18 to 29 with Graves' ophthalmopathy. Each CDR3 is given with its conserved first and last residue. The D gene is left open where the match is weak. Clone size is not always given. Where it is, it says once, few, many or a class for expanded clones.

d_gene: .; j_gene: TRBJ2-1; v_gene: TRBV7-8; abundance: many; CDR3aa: CASSPEARGLNDEQFF; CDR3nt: TGTGCCAGCAGCCCAGAGGCCCGGGGGCTAAATGATGAGCAGTTCTTC
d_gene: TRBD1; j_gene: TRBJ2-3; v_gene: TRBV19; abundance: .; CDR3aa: CASSSPPGTGLTDTQYF; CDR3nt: TGTGCCAGTAGTTCACCTCCAGGGACAGGGCTAACAGATACGCAGTATTTT
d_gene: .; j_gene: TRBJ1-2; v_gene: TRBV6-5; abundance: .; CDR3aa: CASSYSAGGAGYGYTF; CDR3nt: TGTGCCAGCAGTTACTCGGCGGGGGGCGCGGGCTATGGCTACACCTTC
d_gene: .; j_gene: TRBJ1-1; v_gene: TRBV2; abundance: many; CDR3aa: CASAPGNTEAFF; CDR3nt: TGTGCCAGCGCGCCCGGGAACACTGAAGCTTTCTTT
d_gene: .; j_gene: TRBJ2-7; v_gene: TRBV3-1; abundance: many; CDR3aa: CASSRGTQEPYEQYF; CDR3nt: TGTGCCAGCAGCCGAGGGACCCAAGAACCCTACGAGCAGTACTTC
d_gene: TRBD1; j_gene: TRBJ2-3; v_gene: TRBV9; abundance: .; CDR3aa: CASSVAGQGTDTQYF; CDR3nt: TGTGCCAGCAGCGTAGCAGGACAGGGCACAGATACGCAGTATTTT
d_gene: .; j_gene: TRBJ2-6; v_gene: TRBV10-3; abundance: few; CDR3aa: CAITPDGYSGANVLTF; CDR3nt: TGTGCCATCACCCCTGACGGTTACTCTGGGGCCAACGTCCTGACTTTC
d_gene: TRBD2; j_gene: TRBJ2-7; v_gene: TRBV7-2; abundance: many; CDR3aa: CASRPPAGGYEQYF; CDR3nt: TGTGCCAGCCGTCCTCCCGCCGGGGGGTACGAGCAGTACTTC
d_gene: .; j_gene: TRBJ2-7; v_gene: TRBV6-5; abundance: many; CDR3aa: CASSYPATSGDEQYF; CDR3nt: TGTGCCAGCAGTTACCCCGCTACGTCGGGCGACGAGCAGTACTTC
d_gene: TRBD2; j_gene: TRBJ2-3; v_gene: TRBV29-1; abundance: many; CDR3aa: CSVTSGGPSGTQYF; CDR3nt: TGCAGCGTGACTAGCGGGGGACCTTCGGGTACGCAGTATTTT
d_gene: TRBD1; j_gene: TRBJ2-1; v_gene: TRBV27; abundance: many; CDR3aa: CASKRTGASEQFF; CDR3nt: TGTGCCAGCAAAAGGACAGGGGCTAGTGAGCAGTTCTTC
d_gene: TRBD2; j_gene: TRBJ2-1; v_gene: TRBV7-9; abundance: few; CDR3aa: CASSRDSSGGVNNEQFF; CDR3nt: TGTGCCAGCAGTCGGGACTCTAGCGGGGGGGTCAACAATGAGCAGTTCTTC
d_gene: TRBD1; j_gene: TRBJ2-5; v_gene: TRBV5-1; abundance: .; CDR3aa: CASSLSLGQGSETQYF; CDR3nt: TGCGCCAGCAGCTTGTCCCTGGGACAGGGCAGCGAGACCCAGTACTTC
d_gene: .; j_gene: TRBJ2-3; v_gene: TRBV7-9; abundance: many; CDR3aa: CASSLAVGGDLTDTQYF; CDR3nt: TGTGCCAGCAGCTTAGCGGTAGGCGGGGACCTCACAGATACGCAGTATTTT
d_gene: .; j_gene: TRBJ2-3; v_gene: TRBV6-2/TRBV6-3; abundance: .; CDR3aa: CASSAGDSTDTQYF; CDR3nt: TGTGCCAGCAGTGCTGGGGACTCCACAGATACGCAGTATTTT
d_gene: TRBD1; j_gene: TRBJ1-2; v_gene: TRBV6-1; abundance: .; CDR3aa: CASSDLRPQGARYGYTF; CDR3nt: TGTGCCAGCAGTGATCTGCGGCCACAGGGGGCACGGTATGGCTACACCTTC
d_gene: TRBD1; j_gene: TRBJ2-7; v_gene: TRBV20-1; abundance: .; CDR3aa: CSRPGQGPYEQYF; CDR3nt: TGCAGCAGACCGGGACAGGGGCCCTACGAGCAGTACTTC
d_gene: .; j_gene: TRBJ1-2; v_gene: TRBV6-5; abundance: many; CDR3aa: CASSYGARGNYGYTF; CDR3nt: TGTGCCAGCAGTTACGGGGCGCGGGGTAACTATGGCTACACCTTC
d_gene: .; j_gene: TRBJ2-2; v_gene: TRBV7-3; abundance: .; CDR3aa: CASRVKRSGNTGELFF; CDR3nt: TGTGCCAGCAGGGTAAAGCGATCTGGGAACACCGGGGAGCTGTTTTTT
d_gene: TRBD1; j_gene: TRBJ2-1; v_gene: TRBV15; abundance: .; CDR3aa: CATSGDRGYNEQFF; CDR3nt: TGTGCCACCTCGGGGGACAGGGGATACAATGAGCAGTTCTTC
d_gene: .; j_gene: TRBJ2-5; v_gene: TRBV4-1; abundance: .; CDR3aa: CASSHPKGEEETQYF; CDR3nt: TGCGCCAGCAGCCACCCAAAAGGGGAAGAAGAGACCCAGTACTTC
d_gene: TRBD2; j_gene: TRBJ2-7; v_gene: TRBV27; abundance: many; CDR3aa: CASREGGGNYEQYF; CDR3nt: TGTGCCAGTAGGGAGGGTGGGGGAAACTACGAGCAGTACTTC
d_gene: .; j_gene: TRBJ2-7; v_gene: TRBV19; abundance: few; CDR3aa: CASSPRDVASYEQYF; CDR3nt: TGTGCCAGTAGCCCCCGGGACGTCGCCTCCTACGAGCAGTACTTC
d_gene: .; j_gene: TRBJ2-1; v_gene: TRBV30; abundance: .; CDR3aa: CAWRVGNEQFF; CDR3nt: TGTGCCTGGAGGGTGGGAAATGAGCAGTTCTTC
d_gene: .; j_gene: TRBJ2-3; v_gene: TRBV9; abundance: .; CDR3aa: CASSVGVTDTQYF; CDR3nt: TGTGCCAGCAGCGTAGGAGTCACAGATACGCAGTATTTT
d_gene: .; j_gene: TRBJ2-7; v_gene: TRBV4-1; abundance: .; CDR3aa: CASSQVPRTSYEQYF; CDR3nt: TGCGCCAGCAGCCAAGTTCCGAGAACCTCCTACGAGCAGTACTTC
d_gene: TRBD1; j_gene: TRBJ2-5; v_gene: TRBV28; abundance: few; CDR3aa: CATLTGIQETQYF; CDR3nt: TGTGCCACCCTGACAGGGATCCAAGAGACCCAGTACTTC
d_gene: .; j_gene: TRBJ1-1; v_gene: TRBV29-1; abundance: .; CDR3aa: CSVDRHAEAFF; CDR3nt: TGCAGCGTAGACAGACACGCTGAAGCTTTCTTT
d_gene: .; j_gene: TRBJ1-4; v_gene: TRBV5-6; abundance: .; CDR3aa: CASTMAGGAFEKLFF; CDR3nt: TGTGCCAGCACCATGGCGGGGGGCGCGTTTGAAAAACTGTTTTTT
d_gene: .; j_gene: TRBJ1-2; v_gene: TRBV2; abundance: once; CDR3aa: CASKGPAGGYTF; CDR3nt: TGTGCCAGCAAAGGGCCCGCGGGTGGCTACACCTTC
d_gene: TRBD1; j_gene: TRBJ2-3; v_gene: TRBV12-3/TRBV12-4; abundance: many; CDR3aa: CASSPQGALSQYF; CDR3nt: TGTGCCAGCAGTCCCCAGGGGGCGCTCTCGCAGTATTTT
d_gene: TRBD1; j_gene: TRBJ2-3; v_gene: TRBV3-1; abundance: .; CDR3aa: CASSQRGTGAIPQSDTQYF; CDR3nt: TGTGCCAGCAGCCAAAGGGGGACAGGGGCCATTCCCCAGTCGGATACGCAGTATTTT
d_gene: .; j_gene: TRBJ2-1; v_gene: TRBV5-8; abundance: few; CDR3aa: CASSVLNEQFF; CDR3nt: TGTGCCAGCAGCGTCTTAAATGAGCAGTTCTTC
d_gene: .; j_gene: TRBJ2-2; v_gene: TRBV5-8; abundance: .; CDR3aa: CASSLGASASNTGELFF; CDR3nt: TGTGCCAGCAGCTTGGGGGCCAGTGCGTCGAACACCGGGGAGCTGTTTTTT
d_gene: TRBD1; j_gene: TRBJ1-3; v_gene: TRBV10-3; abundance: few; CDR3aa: CASSGTGGSGNTIYF; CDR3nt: TGTGCCAGCAGTGGCACAGGGGGCTCTGGAAACACCATATATTTT
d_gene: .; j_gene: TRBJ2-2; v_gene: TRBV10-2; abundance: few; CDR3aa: CASSGAVASRITGELFF; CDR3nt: TGCGCCAGCAGTGGGGCAGTAGCAAGCCGAATCACCGGGGAGCTGTTTTTT
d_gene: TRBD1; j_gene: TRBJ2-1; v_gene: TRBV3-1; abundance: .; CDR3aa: CASSGQGASEQFF; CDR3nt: TGTGCCAGCAGTGGACAGGGGGCAAGTGAGCAGTTCTTC
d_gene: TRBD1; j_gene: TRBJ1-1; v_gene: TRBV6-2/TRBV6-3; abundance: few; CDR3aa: CASSYSNRGVTEAFF; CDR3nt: TGTGCCAGCAGTTACTCGAACAGGGGGGTCACTGAAGCTTTCTTT
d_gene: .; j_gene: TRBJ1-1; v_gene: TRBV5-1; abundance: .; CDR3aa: CASSWSRGALTEAFF; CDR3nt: TGCGCCAGCAGCTGGAGCAGGGGCGCGCTAACTGAAGCTTTCTTT
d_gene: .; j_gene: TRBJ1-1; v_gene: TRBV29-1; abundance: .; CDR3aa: CSGGQMNTEAFF; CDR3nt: TGCAGCGGGGGACAAATGAACACTGAAGCTTTCTTT
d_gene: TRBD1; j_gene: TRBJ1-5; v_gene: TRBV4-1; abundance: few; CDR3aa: CASSQEGTGVNQPQHF; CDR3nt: TGCGCCAGCAGCCAAGAAGGGACAGGGGTAAATCAGCCCCAGCATTTT
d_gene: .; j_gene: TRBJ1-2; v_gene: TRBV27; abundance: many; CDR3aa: CASSARFPGVGYGYTF; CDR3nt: TGTGCCAGCAGTGCTCGGTTCCCGGGAGTGGGGTATGGCTACACCTTC
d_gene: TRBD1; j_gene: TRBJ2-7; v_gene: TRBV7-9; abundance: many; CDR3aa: CASSSRGRDEQYF; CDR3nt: TGTGCCAGCAGCTCGAGGGGGCGAGACGAGCAGTACTTC
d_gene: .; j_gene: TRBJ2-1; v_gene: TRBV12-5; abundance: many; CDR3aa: CASQRSSSYNEQFF; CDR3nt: TGTGCTAGTCAACGGTCGAGCTCCTACAATGAGCAGTTCTTC
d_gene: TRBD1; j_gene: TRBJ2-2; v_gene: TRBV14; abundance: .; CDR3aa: CASSHRTGRGTGELFF; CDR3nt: TGTGCCAGCAGCCACCGGACAGGGAGAGGGACCGGGGAGCTGTTTTTT
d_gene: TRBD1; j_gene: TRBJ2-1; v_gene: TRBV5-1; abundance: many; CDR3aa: CASRTGTGGAYEQFF; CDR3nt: TGCGCCAGCAGGACCGGGACAGGGGGTGCCTATGAGCAGTTCTTC
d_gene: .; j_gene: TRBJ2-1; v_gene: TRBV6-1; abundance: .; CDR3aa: CASSEDRLSFGNEQFF; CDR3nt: TGTGCCAGCAGTGAAGACAGATTGAGCTTCGGCAATGAGCAGTTCTTC
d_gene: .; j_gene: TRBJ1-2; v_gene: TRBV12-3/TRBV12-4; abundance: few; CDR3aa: CASTLAALNYGYTF; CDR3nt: TGTGCCAGCACTCTGGCGGCGCTTAACTATGGCTACACCTTC
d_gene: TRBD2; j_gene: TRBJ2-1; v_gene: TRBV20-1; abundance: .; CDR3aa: CSASLGLAGLSSYNEQFF; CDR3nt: TGCAGTGCCAGCCTTGGACTAGCGGGGTTAAGCTCCTACAATGAGCAGTTCTTC
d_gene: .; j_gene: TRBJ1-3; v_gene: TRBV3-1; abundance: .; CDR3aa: CASSQVRSTGSSGNTIYF; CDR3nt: TGTGCCAGCAGCCAAGTCCGTTCTACAGGAAGCTCTGGAAACACCATATATTTT
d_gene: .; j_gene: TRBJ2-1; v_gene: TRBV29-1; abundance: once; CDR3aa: CSVETLVGGLEQFF; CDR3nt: TGCAGCGTTGAAACGCTAGTGGGGGGCCTTGAGCAGTTCTTC
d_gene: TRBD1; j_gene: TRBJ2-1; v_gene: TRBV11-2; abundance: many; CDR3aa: CASSLSDRGTEQFF; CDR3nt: TGTGCCAGCAGCTTAAGCGACAGGGGAACTGAGCAGTTCTTC
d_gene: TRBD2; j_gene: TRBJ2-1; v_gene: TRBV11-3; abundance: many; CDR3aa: CASQRGVYNEQFF; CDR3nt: TGTGCCAGTCAACGGGGGGTATACAATGAGCAGTTCTTC
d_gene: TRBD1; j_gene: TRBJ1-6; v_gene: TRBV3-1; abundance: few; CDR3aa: CASSQAWGQKSSYNSPLHF; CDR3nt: TGTGCCAGCAGCCAAGCCTGGGGACAGAAAAGCTCCTATAATTCACCCCTCCACTTT
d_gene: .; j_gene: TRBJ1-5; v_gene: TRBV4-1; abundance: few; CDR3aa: CASSPPGLGGYQPQHF; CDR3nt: TGCGCCAGCAGCCCTCCAGGACTCGGCGGATATCAGCCCCAGCATTTT
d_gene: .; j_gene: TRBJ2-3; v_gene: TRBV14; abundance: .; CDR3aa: CASSQDFRDTQYF; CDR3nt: TGTGCCAGCAGCCAAGATTTCAGAGATACGCAGTATTTT